This TCR beta chain was documented in a study of blood T cell repertoires in COVID-19. About the study: The origin of the acute and convalescent COVID-19 samples was the United States, Italy and Spain. In each case, the material was cDNA or gDNA derived from T cells, B-cell-depleted T cells, or PBMCs.

Seattle cases were enrolled at active infection and followed longitudinally. Clones were read by immunoSEQ multiplex PCR, and TCRdb kept only the in-frame ones, dropping some. The sample carries fewer than 300,000 clones, approximately 83% recorded once. The CDR3 length is 12 residues. V was cut by 5 bases and J by 8 bases, with 12 bases left in between. Germline V gene sequence: CDR1 SGHAT, CDR2 FQNNGV. The source of this sequence is a person aged 70 to 85 with COVID-19, enrolled during active disease. The sequenced sample consisted of peripheral blood. This chain connects TRBV11-2 to TRBJ1-2, with D uncertain. The CDR3 DNA follows: TGTGCCAGCAGCGAAGGCGGATGGGGCTACACCTTC. Translation: CASSEGGWGYTF.